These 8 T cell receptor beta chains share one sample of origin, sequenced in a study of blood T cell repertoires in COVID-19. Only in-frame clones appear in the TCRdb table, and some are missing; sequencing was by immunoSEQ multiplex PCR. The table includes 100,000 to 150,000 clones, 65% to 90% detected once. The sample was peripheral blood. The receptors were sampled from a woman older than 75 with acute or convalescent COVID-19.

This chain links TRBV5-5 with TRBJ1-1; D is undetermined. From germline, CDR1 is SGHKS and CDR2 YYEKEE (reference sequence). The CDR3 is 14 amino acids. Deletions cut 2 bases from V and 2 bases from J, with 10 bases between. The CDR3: CASSLEGFNTEAFF. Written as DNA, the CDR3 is TGTGCCAGCAGCTTAGAGGGCTTTAACACTGAAGCTTTCTTT.

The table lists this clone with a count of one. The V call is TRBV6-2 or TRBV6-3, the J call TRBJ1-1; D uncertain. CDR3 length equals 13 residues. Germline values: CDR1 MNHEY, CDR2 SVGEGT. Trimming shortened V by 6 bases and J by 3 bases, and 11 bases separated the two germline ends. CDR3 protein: CASRYTGDTEAFF. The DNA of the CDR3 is TGTGCCAGCAGGTACACGGGTGACACTGAAGCTTTCTTT.

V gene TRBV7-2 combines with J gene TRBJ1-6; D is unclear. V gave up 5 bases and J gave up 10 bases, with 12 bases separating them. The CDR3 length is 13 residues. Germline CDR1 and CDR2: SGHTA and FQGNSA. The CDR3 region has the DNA TGTGCCAGCAGCCTGGGCGGGGTGTCACCCCTCCACTTT. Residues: CASSLGGVSPLHF.

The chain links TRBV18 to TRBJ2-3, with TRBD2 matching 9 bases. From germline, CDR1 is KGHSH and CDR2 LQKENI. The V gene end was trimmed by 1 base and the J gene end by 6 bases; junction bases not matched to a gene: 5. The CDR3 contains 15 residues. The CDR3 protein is CASSPLAGATDTQYF. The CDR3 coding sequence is TGTGCCAGCTCACCACTAGCGGGGGCCACTGATACGCAGTATTTT.

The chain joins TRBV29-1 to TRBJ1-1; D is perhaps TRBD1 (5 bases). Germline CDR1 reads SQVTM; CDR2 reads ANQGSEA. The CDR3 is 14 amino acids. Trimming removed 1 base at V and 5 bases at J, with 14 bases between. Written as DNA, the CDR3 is TGCAGCGTTGAAGTTCAGGGAGGGTATACTGAAGCTTTCTTT. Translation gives CSVEVQGGYTEAFF.

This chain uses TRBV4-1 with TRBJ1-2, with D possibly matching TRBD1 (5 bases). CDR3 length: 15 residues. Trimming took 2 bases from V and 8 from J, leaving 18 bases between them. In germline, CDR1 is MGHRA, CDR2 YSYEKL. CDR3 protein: CASSQSQIGTPGYTF. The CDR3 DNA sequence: TGCGCCAGCAGCCAAAGCCAAATAGGGACTCCCGGCTACACCTTC.

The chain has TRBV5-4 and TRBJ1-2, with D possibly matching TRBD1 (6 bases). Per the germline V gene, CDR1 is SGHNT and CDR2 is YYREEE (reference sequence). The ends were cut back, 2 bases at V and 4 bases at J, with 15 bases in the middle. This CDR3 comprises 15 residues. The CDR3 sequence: CASSFRRTDSYGYTF. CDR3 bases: TGTGCCAGCAGCTTCAGACGGACGGACAGCTATGGCTACACCTTC.

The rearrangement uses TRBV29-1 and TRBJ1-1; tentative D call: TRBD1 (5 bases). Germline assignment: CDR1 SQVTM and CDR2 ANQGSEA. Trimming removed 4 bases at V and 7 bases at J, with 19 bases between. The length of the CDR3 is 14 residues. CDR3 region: CSVAPGTPKGEAFF. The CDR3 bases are TGCAGCGTTGCTCCCGGGACTCCTAAAGGTGAAGCTTTCTTT.